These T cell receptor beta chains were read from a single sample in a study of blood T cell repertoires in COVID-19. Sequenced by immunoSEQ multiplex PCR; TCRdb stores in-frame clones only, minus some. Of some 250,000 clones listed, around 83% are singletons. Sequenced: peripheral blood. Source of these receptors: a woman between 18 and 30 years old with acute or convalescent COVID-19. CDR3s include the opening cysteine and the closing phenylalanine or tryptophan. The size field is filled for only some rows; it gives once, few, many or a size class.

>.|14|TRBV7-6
CASSAASGGYEQYF
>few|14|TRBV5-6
CASSFTDYNSPLHF
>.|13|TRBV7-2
CASSSRDRRGYTF
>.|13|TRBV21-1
CASSKDLLETQYF
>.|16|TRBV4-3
CASSQDLQGRGYGYTF
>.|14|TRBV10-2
CATTGVTGANVLTF
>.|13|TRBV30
CAWSEAGDNEQFF
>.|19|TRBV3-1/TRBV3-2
CASSQEEDREDPSTDTQYF
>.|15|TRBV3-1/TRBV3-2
CASSQLAGVTYEQYF
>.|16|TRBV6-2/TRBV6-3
CASSYRGQATNEKLFF
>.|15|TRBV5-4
CASSLGGQANTEAFF
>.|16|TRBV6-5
CASSYGVTGYNSPLHF
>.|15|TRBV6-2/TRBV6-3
CASSYFGATNYGYTF
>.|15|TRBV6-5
CASRPAGTSGNTIYF
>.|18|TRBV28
CASTPMDWREALADTQYF
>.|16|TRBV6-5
CASSYSFLEPSNEQFF
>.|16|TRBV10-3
CAISESLLQGLGGYTF
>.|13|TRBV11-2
CASSLRVHYGYTF
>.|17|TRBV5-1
CASSLALAGVLVNEQFF
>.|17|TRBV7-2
CASSPGTGRSGANVLTF
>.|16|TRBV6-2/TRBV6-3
CASSRPFSGKLYEQYF
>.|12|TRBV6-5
CASRAGRTEAFF
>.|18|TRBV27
CASSFSALGGSSYNEQFF
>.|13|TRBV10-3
CAIRKDRTYEQYF
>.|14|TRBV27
CASSLYSGNTEAFF
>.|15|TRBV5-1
CASSLEQGPGEKLFF
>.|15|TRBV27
CASSSRTSGLYEQYF
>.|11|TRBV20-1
CSRASAETQYF
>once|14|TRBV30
CAWGRGQGFTEAFF
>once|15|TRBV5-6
CASSLRTGVGNTIYF
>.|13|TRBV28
CASRQGAGYGYTF
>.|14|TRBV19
CASSVQGPYNEQFF
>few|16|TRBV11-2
CASSLDSESYNSPLHF
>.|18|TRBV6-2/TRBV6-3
CASSYFPSTSGLPYEQYF
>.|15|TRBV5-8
CASSVVEAGASEQYF
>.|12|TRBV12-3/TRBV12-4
CASSLGRETQYF
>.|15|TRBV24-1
CATSEPTGGGETQYF
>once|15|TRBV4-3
CASSQEADSGNTIYF
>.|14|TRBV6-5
CASRRMGTGYGYTF
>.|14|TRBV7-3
CASTIHPGGEKLFF